The present T cell receptor (beta chain) was sequenced within a study of blood T cell repertoires in COVID-19. Profiled with immunoSEQ multiplex PCR; TCRdb holds only in-frame clones, not every one. This sample has over 350,000 clones; 85% to 90% occur once, and the top ten carry around 10%. The CDR3 covers 13 residues. V was pared by 6 bases and J by 1 base, with 9 bases between. CDR1 and CDR2 from the germline V gene are LNHDA and SQIVND (reference sequence). The chain has TRBV19 and TRBJ1-1, with D perhaps matching TRBD1 (5 bases). The material sequenced was PBMCs or T cells enriched from blood (not recorded which). The clonotype was recovered from a woman in her forties or fifties who had recovered from COVID-19. The chain's CDR3 is CASRSGWNTEAFF. The CDR3 coding sequence is TGTGCCAGTAGGTCAGGGTGGAACACTGAAGCTTTCTTT. Variable domain in full (rest from reference TRBV19 and TRBJ1-1): DGGITQSPKYLFRKEGQNVTLSCEQNLNHDAMYWYRQDPGQGLRLIYYSQIVNDFQKGDIAEGYSVSREKKESFPLTVTSAQKNPTAFYLCASRSGWNTEAFFGQGTRLTVV.